The sequence of this TCR beta chain was determined in a study of OX40 agonist ivuxolimab in advanced cancers. V was cut by 1 base and J by 7 bases, with 17 bases left in between. This CDR3 has 17 amino acids. In germline, CDR1 is SEHNR, CDR2 FQNEAQ (reference sequence). This clone was detected only once. This table comes from immunoSEQ multiplex PCR, and its TCRdb copy is limited to in-frame clones, with some not included. Here the sample spans more than 55,000 clones, approximately 80% being singletons. The sample here was CD4+ or CD8+ T cells sorted from blood, taken in a trial of the OX40 agonist ivuxolimab. This TCR came from an adult with an advanced solid tumor such as melanoma, head and neck, liver or kidney cancer. This chain links TRBV7-9 with TRBJ1-6; D not certain. The DNA for the CDR3 is TGTGCCAGCAGCTTAGAGGCAGGTAGGCCAAAAAATTCACCCCTCCACTTT. Its protein is CASSLEAGRPKNSPLHF.